This T cell receptor beta chain was captured by sequencing in a study of T cells in Graves' hyperthyroidism and ophthalmopathy. Study as a whole: Before any treatment, at initial diagnosis, peripheral blood was collected.

This clonotype was observed a handful of times. RNA transcripts served as the template for amplifying TCR beta CDR3 regions. HTBI primers were the set used in a first-round RT-PCR of the TCR CDR3. MiXCR, run by TCRdb on the multiplex PCR reads, gives a single entry per CDR3 protein. The data contain hundreds of thousands of distinct CDR3 sequences, about 20% of them seen just once; the ten biggest clones take up 47%. Disease duration was under 3 months in the ophthalmopathy patients, who also had a Clinical Activity Score of at least 3 and a NOSPECS grade of at least 4. The clonotype originates from a middle-aged man with Graves' ophthalmopathy. Sequenced material: blood.

For the CDR3, the DNA is TGCGCCAGCAGCCTCCCGGGACGTTCGGGGGAGCTGTTTTTT. Its protein product is CASSLPGRSGELFF. The gene calls are TRBV4-1 and TRBJ2-2; D is perhaps TRBD1 or TRBD2 (5 bases each). Between the trimmed V and J ends, which lost 4 bases and 8 bases, there was a span of 14 bases. This CDR3 spans 14 amino acids. The germline V gene has CDR1 MGHRA and CDR2 YSYEKL.